Below are 17 T cell receptor beta chains sequenced from a single sample in a study of response to subunit inactivated influenza vaccine. In TCRdb, the RT-PCR reads were re-called with MiXCR into one record per CDR3 protein. The sample shows about 570,000 distinct CDR3 sequences, about 10% of them seen only once. These data were also filed under a second study, of T cells expressing NK-cell markers. That investigation notes: Libraries used 5'RACE template switching adding universal primer site and UMIs.

The sample consisted of PBMCs from blood, taken on the day of vaccination. Source of these receptors: a man aged 50 to 60 who received an inactivated influenza vaccine.

The rearrangement links TRBV12-3 or TRBV12-4 to TRBJ1-1, with D possibly TRBD1 on 5 matching bases. The CDR3 totals 13 residues. V lost 1 base to trimming and J lost 7 bases, with 10 bases between them. The CDR3 here is CASSLGGVVEAFF. CDR3 bases: TGTGCCAGCAGTTTAGGGGGGGTGGTTGAAGCTTTCTTT.

In its sample, this clonotype was seen many times. V gene TRBV18 combines with J gene TRBJ1-2, with a weak D call TRBD1 (6 bases). Germline V gene data show CDR1 as KGHSH and CDR2 as LQKENI. The CDR3 totals 13 residues. With 5 bases removed from V and 4 bases from J, the gap between germline ends came to 11 bases. This chain's CDR3 is CASSSTGTYGYTF. DNA for the CDR3: TGTGCCAGCTCATCGACAGGAACCTATGGCTACACCTTC. Combining the CDR3 with reference TRBV18 and TRBJ1-2 gives the whole variable domain NAGVMQNPRHLVRRRGQEARLRCSPMKGHSHVYWYRQLPEEGLKFMVYLQKENIIDESGMPKERFSAEFPKEGPSILRIQQVVRGDSAAYFCASSSTGTYGYTFGSGTRLTVV.

The chain couples TRBV28 to TRBJ2-7; 9 bases are a match to TRBD2. J gave up 2 bases and V 2 bases, and 16 bases lay outside the gene matches. The germline V gene encodes CDR1 MDHEN and CDR2 SYDVKM. The CDR3 totals 19 residues. CDR3 sequence: CASSLTSPFGLAGTYEQYF. The CDR3 coding sequence is TGTGCCAGCAGTTTAACTTCACCTTTCGGTCTAGCGGGGACCTACGAGCAGTACTTC.

This clonotype was counted between two and nine times. The chain couples TRBV20-1 to TRBJ1-5, with TRBD1 as a possible D gene (6 bases). CDR1 and CDR2 from the germline V gene are DFQATT and SNEGSKA (reference sequence). CDR3 length: 14 amino acids. Trimming took 2 bases from V and 6 from J, leaving 14 bases between them. The CDR3 DNA is TGCAGTGCTAGATCCGAACAGGGAGGTCAGCCCCAGCATTTT. The encoded protein is CSARSEQGGQPQHF.

Many counts were recorded for this clonotype. J is TRBJ2-2 and V is TRBV7-2; 10 bases line up with TRBD2. Looked up from germline, CDR1 is SGHTA and CDR2 is FQGNSA. V trimming: 0 bases; J trimming: 7 bases; junction bases outside the gene matches: 8. There are 17 residues in the CDR3. Here the CDR3 reads CASSLALAGPLGGELFF. CDR3 nucleotide sequence: TGTGCCAGCAGCTTAGCACTAGCGGGACCGCTCGGCGGGGAGCTGTTTTTT. Filled out from reference TRBV7-2 and TRBJ2-2, the complete variable domain reads GAGVSQSPSNKVTEKGKDVELRCDPISGHTALYWYRQSLGQGLEFLIYFQGNSAPDKSGLPSDRFSAERTGGSVSTLTIQRTQQEDSAVYLCASSLALAGPLGGELFFGEGSRLTVL.

The V call is TRBV28, the J call TRBJ2-3; 7 bases agree with TRBD2. The germline V gene has CDR1 MDHEN and CDR2 SYDVKM. The J segment lost 6 bases and the V segment lost 3 bases, leaving 12 bases of the junction unmatched. The CDR3 extends over 16 amino acids. CDR3 protein: CASSFFFGRAADTQYF. Here the CDR3 DNA reads TGTGCCAGCAGTTTTTTCTTTGGGAGGGCCGCGGATACGCAGTATTTT.

This clonotype turned up a few times. The chain combines TRBV7-2 with TRBJ1-5; TRBD1 aligns across 7 bases. The V gene end was trimmed by 2 bases and the J gene end by 3 bases; junction bases not matched to a gene: 10. CDR1 is SGHTA, CDR2 FQGNSA, per germline. The CDR3 contains 17 residues. CDR3 coding DNA: TGTGCCAGCAGCTTATCCCCGGGACAGTATAACAATCAGCCCCAGCATTTT. As protein: CASSLSPGQYNNQPQHF.

The J gene is TRBJ2-7, the V gene TRBV7-8, with D maybe TRBD2 (6 bases). Trimming removed 8 bases at V and 4 bases at J, with 15 bases between. CDR3 length: 13 amino acids. Germline CDR1 reads SGHVS; CDR2 reads FQNEAQ. The CDR3 loop reads CASGPGLSYEQYF. DNA of the CDR3: TGTGCCAGCGGGCCGGGACTTTCTTACGAGCAGTACTTC.

The chain is built from TRBV28 and TRBJ2-1; 7 bases match TRBD2. Germline CDR1 and CDR2: MDHEN and SYDVKM. The CDR3 runs 13 residues. CDR3 loop: CRASGRSYNEQFF. CDR3 nucleotides: TGTCGGGCTAGCGGAAGATCCTACAATGAGCAGTTCTTC.

This clonotype was observed many times. The chain is built from TRBV2 and TRBJ2-1; possible D gene TRBD2, 5 bases. The V end was cut by 7 bases, the J end by 6 bases, with 16 bases between. From germline, CDR1 is SNHLY and CDR2 FYNNEI. The CDR3 extends over 14 amino acids. The CDR3: CASMRETLSNEQFF. As DNA, the CDR3 is TGTGCCAGCATGAGGGAGACCCTAAGCAATGAGCAGTTCTTC.

The J gene is TRBJ2-5, the V gene TRBV5-1; TRBD2 matches at 8 bases. The length of the CDR3 is 15 residues. V shed 1 base, J shed 1 base, and the junction held 3 bases outside the gene matches. Germline CDR1 and CDR2: SGHRS and YFSETQ. The CDR3 reads CASSLFLAGQETQYF. CDR3 sequence (DNA): TGCGCCAGCAGCTTGTTTCTAGCGGGCCAAGAGACCCAGTACTTC.

V gene TRBV15 combines with J gene TRBJ2-7; D unclear. The V end was cut by 7 bases, the J end by 0 bases, with 7 bases between. Per the germline V gene, CDR1 is LNHNV and CDR2 is YYDKDF (reference sequence). This CDR3 is 12 amino acids long. The CDR3, as DNA: TGTGCCACCATGTCTAGCTCCTACGAGCAGTACTTC. Its protein product is CATMSSSYEQYF.

The genes are TRBV15 and TRBJ2-1; D is perhaps TRBD1 or TRBD2 (5 bases each). This CDR3 contains 12 residues. Germline V CDR1 and CDR2: LNHNV, YYDKDF (reference sequence). Between the trimmed V and J ends, which lost 5 bases and 6 bases, there was a span of 8 bases. In nucleotides, the CDR3 is TGTGCCACCAGCCGGGGCTTCAATGAGCAGTTCTTC. The encoded protein is CATSRGFNEQFF.

This clonotype has only a few counts. This rearrangement joins TRBV20-1 to TRBJ2-5, with 7 bases matching TRBD1. The CDR3 is 13 amino acids. The germline V gene encodes CDR1 DFQATT and CDR2 SNEGSKA (reference sequence). The trim removed 5 bases at V and 4 bases at J, leaving 7 bases unmatched. CDR3 bases: TGCAGTGCTCCGGAAGGGGGCAGAGAGACCCAGTACTTC. The encoded protein is CSAPEGGRETQYF.

This clonotype was seen a handful of times. The CDR3 nucleotides read TGCGCCAGCAGCTTAGACAGCTCCGGGGAGCTGTTTTTT. Its protein is CASSLDSSGELFF. The chain joins TRBV5-1 to TRBJ2-2, with D perhaps TRBD1 (5 bases). CDR1 is SGHRS and CDR2 is YFSETQ in the germline V gene. Trimming took off 2 bases at V and 6 bases at J, with 8 bases between the two ends. The CDR3 runs 13 residues.

There are a few counts of this clonotype. The chain is built from TRBV12-3 or TRBV12-4 and TRBJ2-3, with D hard to call. V was pared by 6 bases and J by 10 bases, with 8 bases between. CDR3 length: 10 amino acids. CDR3 in DNA: TGTGCCAGCAGCCAGCGCCCGCAGTATTTT. It specifies CASSQRPQYF.

This clonotype occurred a few times. This rearrangement joins TRBV6-1 to TRBJ1-5; D ambiguous. Trimming pared 6 bases from V and 5 bases from J, leaving 17 bases between. This CDR3 is 15 amino acids long. Germline CDR1 reads MNHNS; CDR2 reads SASEGT. The CDR3 spells CASRLGSRVDQPQHF. Written as DNA, the CDR3 is TGTGCCAGCAGGCTAGGGTCCCGGGTAGATCAGCCCCAGCATTTT.